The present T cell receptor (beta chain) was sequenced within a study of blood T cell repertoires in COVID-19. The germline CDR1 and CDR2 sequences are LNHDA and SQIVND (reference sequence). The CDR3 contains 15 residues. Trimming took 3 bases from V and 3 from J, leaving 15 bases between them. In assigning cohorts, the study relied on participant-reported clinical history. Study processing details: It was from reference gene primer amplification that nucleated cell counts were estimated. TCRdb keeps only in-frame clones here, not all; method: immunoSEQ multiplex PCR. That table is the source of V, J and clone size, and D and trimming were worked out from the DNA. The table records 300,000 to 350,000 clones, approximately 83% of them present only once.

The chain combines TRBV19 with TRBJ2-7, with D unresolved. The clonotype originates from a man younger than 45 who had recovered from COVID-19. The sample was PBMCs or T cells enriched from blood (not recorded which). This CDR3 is CASSIILGQSYEQYF. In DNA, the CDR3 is TGTGCCAGTAGTATTATTTTGGGCCAGAGCTACGAGCAGTACTTC.